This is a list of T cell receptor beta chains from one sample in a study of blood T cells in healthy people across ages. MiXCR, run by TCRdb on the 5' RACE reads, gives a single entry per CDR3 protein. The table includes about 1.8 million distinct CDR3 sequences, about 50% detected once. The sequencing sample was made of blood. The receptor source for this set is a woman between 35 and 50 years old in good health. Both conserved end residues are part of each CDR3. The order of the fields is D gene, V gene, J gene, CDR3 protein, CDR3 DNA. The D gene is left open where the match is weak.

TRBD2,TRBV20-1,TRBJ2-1,CSANLLLAGIYNEQFF,TGCAGTGCTAACCTCCTACTAGCGGGGATCTACAATGAGCAGTTCTTC
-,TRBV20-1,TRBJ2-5,CSARYQGQETQYF,TGCAGTGCTAGATACCAGGGGCAGGAGACCCAGTACTTC
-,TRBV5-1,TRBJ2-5,CASSKGQGRQETQYF,TGCGCCAGCAGCAAAGGACAAGGCCGCCAAGAGACCCAGTACTTC
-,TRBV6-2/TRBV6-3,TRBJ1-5,CASSYSNSYQPQHF,TGTGCCAGCAGTTACTCGAACAGTTACCAGCCCCAGCATTTT
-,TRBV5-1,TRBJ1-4,CASSLAGQNNEKLFF,TGCGCCAGCAGCTTGGCAGGACAGAATAATGAAAAACTGTTTTTT
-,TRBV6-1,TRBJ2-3,CASSETADTDTQYF,TGTGCCAGCAGTGAAACGGCAGATACAGATACGCAGTATTTT
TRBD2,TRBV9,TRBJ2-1,CASSEGGTGAGAHSYKEQFF,TGTGCCAGCAGCGAGGGGGGTACGGGAGCGGGGGCCCACTCCTACAAGGAGCAGTTCTTC
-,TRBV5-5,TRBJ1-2,CASSFGLQTGYTF,TGTGCCAGCAGCTTTGGACTTCAAACTGGCTACACCTTC
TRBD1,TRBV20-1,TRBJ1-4,CSARTWTGEEKLFF,TGCAGTGCTAGAACGTGGACAGGGGAAGAAAAACTGTTTTTT
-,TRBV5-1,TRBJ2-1,CASSLALATYSEQFF,TGCGCCAGCAGCTTGGCTCTAGCGACTTACAGTGAGCAGTTCTTC
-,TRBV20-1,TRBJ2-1,CSARWGMSYNEQFF,TGCAGTGCTCGATGGGGGATGTCCTACAATGAGCAGTTCTTC